This T cell receptor beta chain originates from a study of spatial heterogeneity in lung cancer. Study-level results: Expanded alpha and beta TCR counts within tumors tracked tumor mutation counts. The estimated TCR-seq coverage of tumor T cells amounted to approximately 6.6% when looking at alpha chains and roughly 14% when looking at beta chains.

Noted time point: sample taken at primary tumor resection. Researchers sequenced whole RNA taken from tumor, nontumor lung or frozen PBMC without sorting. V lost 5 bases to trimming and J lost 6 bases; unmatched junction nucleotides: 9. CDR3 length: 15 residues. The germline V gene encodes CDR1 MNHNY and CDR2 SVGAGI (reference sequence). This clonotype was seen many times. Its specificity is unknown. TCRdb re-called the 5' RACE reads with MiXCR, one entry per CDR3 protein. The sample shows some 4,800 distinct CDR3 sequences, around 11% of them seen only once. This receptor was identified in a male donor with early-stage non-small cell lung cancer. The starting material was lung tumor tissue, obtained at surgery. The genes are TRBV6-6 and TRBJ2-5; 10 bases fit TRBD1. For the CDR3, the DNA is TGTGCCAGCAGTCCCCCGGGACAGGGGAGGCAGACCCAGTACTTC. Encoded protein: CASSPPGQGRQTQYF.